This entry lists 28 T cell receptor beta chains sequenced from one sample in a study of blood T cell repertoires in COVID-19. TCRdb's table, derived via immunoSEQ multiplex PCR, lists solely in-frame clones and lacks some. The table shows 150,000 to 200,000 clones, with 82% occurring only once. Sequenced sample: peripheral blood. These receptors all come from a woman older than 75 with acute or convalescent COVID-19.

As concerns this clone: The same CDR3 also results from other DNA sequences found in this sample. The rearrangement joins TRBV5-1 to TRBJ1-5; TRBD1 is a possible D gene (5 bases). CDR1 is SGHRS and CDR2 is YFSETQ in the germline V gene. There are 13 residues in the CDR3. The V and J ends lost 2 bases and 6 bases respectively, with 9 bases between them. CDR3 DNA sequence: TGCGCCAGCAGCTTCGGGGGAAGTCAGCCCCAGCATTTT. Amino acid sequence: CASSFGGSQPQHF.

This clone was counted between two and nine times. V is TRBV4-1 and J is TRBJ2-1; 11 bases are shared with TRBD2. The junction had 5 bases not matched to a gene; V was cut back by 0 bases and J by 4 bases. From germline, CDR1 is MGHRA and CDR2 YSYEKL. The CDR3 spans 17 residues. As DNA, the CDR3 is TGCGCCAGCAGCCAAGATCGGGGACTAGCGGCTTACAATGAGCAGTTCTTC. It yields the protein CASSQDRGLAAYNEQFF.

This chain links TRBV18 with TRBJ1-2, with 11 bases fitting TRBD1. Germline V gene sequence: CDR1 KGHSH, CDR2 LQKENI. CDR3 length: 14 amino acids. Unmatched junction bases numbered 0, after V lost 3 bases and J lost 3 bases. DNA for the CDR3: TGTGCCAGCTCACCGGGACAGGGGGACTATGGCTACACCTTC. This encodes CASSPGQGDYGYTF.

The chain's CDR3 is CASTPGVAEDTQYF. CDR3 bases: TGTGCCAGCACCCCAGGGGTGGCGGAGGATACGCAGTATTTT. The chain is built from TRBV3-1 (or the pseudogene TRBV3-2) and TRBJ2-3; tentatively, D is TRBD1 (6 bases). The germline V gene has CDR1 LGHDT and CDR2 YNNKEL (reference sequence). V lost 7 bases and J 6 bases, leaving 17 bases between the germline ends. The CDR3 runs 14 residues.

V is TRBV7-2 and J is TRBJ2-1; TRBD2 agrees at 7 bases. This CDR3 comprises 15 residues. The germline V gene encodes CDR1 SGHTA and CDR2 FQGNSA. The trim removed 5 bases at V and 1 base at J, leaving 5 bases unmatched. The CDR3 DNA is TGTGCCAGCAGCCGCTCGGGAGGTTCCTACAATGAGCAGTTCTTC. Protein product: CASSRSGGSYNEQFF. The variable domain in full, with the rest retrieved from reference TRBV7-2 and TRBJ2-1, is GAGVSQSPSNKVTEKGKDVELRCDPISGHTALYWYRQSLGQGLEFLIYFQGNSAPDKSGLPSDRFSAERTGGSVSTLTIQRTQQEDSAVYLCASSRSGGSYNEQFFGPGTRLTVL.

The V and J genes are TRBV7-8 and TRBJ2-2; no firm D call. Germline V gene lookup returns CDR1 SGHVS and CDR2 FQNEAQ. This CDR3 spans 14 amino acids. V lost 1 base to trimming and J lost 3 bases, with 6 bases between them. The chain's CDR3 is CASSLDFHTGELFF. Here the CDR3 DNA reads TGTGCCAGCAGCTTAGACTTTCACACCGGGGAGCTGTTTTTT. The full variable domain, its missing parts supplied by reference TRBV7-8 and TRBJ2-2, is GAGVSQSPRYKVAKRGQDVALRCDPISGHVSLFWYQQALGQGPEFLTYFQNEAQLDKSGLPSDRFFAERPEGSVSTLKIQRTQQEDSAVYLCASSLDFHTGELFFGEGSRLTVL.

V is TRBV12-5 and J is TRBJ1-5; a weak D match, TRBD1 (6 bases). The length of the CDR3 is 17 residues. Germline loops: CDR1 LGHNT, CDR2 FRNRAP. The V end lost 0 bases, the J end lost 6 bases, and 18 bases lay between the germline ends. The CDR3 DNA sequence: TGTGCTAGTGGTTTGGTACTAGACAGGTTTTACGGTCAGCCCCAGCATTTT. It yields the protein CASGLVLDRFYGQPQHF. Looking up the rest from reference TRBV12-5 and TRBJ1-5 gives the full variable domain: DARVTQTPRHKVTEMGQEVTMRCQPILGHNTVFWYRQTMMQGLELLAYFRNRAPLDDSGMPKDRFSAEMPDATLATLKIQPSEPRDSAVYFCASGLVLDRFYGQPQHFGDGTRLSIL.

This clone was seen many times. The J gene is TRBJ2-7, the V gene TRBV12-3 or TRBV12-4, with D maybe TRBD2 (6 bases). The CDR3 covers 13 residues. The ends were cut back, 5 bases at V and 3 bases at J, with 11 bases in the middle. The CDR3 sequence is CASSRTNFYEQYF. CDR3 DNA: TGTGCCAGCAGTCGGACTAATTTCTACGAGCAGTACTTC.

The V and J genes are TRBV7-8 and TRBJ2-7, with 10 bases matching TRBD1. V was pared by 5 bases and J by 4 bases, with 8 bases of the junction left unmatched. The CDR3 has 15 amino acids. From germline, CDR1 is SGHVS and CDR2 FQNEAQ. The CDR3 protein is CASSRFPGQGYEQYF. For the CDR3, the DNA is TGTGCCAGCAGCCGGTTCCCGGGACAGGGGTACGAGCAGTACTTC.

The chain combines TRBV29-1 with TRBJ2-1, with 11 bases aligning to TRBD1. The CDR3 length is 16 residues. CDR1 SQVTM and CDR2 ANQGSEA come from the germline V gene. J was trimmed by 12 bases and V by 1 base; bases with no gene match: 14. This CDR3 is CSVEVTGTGGTLVQFF. In DNA, the CDR3 is TGCAGCGTTGAAGTTACTGGGACAGGGGGGACATTAGTGCAGTTCTTC.

This chain links TRBV21-1 with TRBJ1-3; the D call in the table, TRBD1, was not verified against the DNA. TRBV21-1 is listed as a pseudogene. There are 17 residues in the CDR3. CDR3 DNA: TGTGCCAGCAGCAAAGATCAGGGCAGTCTCTCTGGAAACACCATATATTTT. Translating it yields CASSKDQGSLSGNTIYF.

The J gene is TRBJ2-1, the V gene TRBV5-4; 7 bases are a match to TRBD2. This CDR3 is built from 16 residues. The V gene end was trimmed by 0 bases and the J gene end by 7 bases; junction bases not matched to a gene: 10. CDR1 and CDR2 from the germline V gene are SGHNT and YYREEE (reference sequence). The DNA for the CDR3 is TGTGCCAGCAGCTTGGAGTTTGTGGGGGGGATTAATGAGCAGTTCTTC. Translated: CASSLEFVGGINEQFF.

V and J are TRBV19 and TRBJ1-2; TRBD1 matches at 7 bases. CDR3 length equals 15 residues. The germline CDR1 and CDR2 sequences are LNHDA and SQIVND (reference sequence). V dropped 1 base and J dropped 3; count of bases not matched to a gene: 5. The CDR3 DNA reads TGTGCCAGTAGTATAGGGGGACAGACCCACTATGGCTACACCTTC. Its translation: CASSIGGQTHYGYTF.

CDR3 coding DNA: TGTGCCAGCAGCTTACTCGGGGGCACTGAAGCTTTCTTT. This encodes CASSLLGGTEAFF. This rearrangement joins TRBV7-9 to TRBJ1-1; perhaps TRBD1 as D (5 bases). The germline V gene has CDR1 SEHNR and CDR2 FQNEAQ (reference sequence). Deletions cut 2 bases from V and 4 bases from J, with 8 bases between. The length of the CDR3 is 13 residues.

In its sample, this clone was seen many times. As DNA, the CDR3 is TGTGCCAGCAGGTCGGCCGGGACACAAGGCTACACCTTC. Its translation is CASRSAGTQGYTF. This chain links TRBV11-1 with TRBJ1-2; TRBD1 might be the D (6 bases). Trimming pared 6 bases from V and 8 bases from J, leaving 16 bases between. CDR3 length equals 13 residues. The germline V gene encodes CDR1 SGHAT and CDR2 FQDESV (reference sequence).

This clone occurred a few times. The CDR3 is CASSFSGSSYEQYF. CDR3 nucleotide sequence: TGTGCCAGCAGTTTTAGCGGGAGCTCCTACGAGCAGTACTTC. J is TRBJ2-7 and V is TRBV27; 9 nucleotides line up with TRBD2. CDR1 MNHEY and CDR2 SMNVEV come from the germline V gene (reference sequence). Unmatched junction bases numbered 0, after V lost 3 bases and J lost 0 bases. This CDR3 comprises 14 residues.

The chain recombines TRBV2 with TRBJ2-5, with TRBD1 identical over 12 bases. CDR3 length: 15 amino acids. Trimming took 6 bases from V and 4 from J; bases not matched to a gene: 6. The germline V gene has CDR1 SNHLY and CDR2 FYNNEI. The DNA for the CDR3 is TGTGCCAGCAGGGGACAGGGGGCGTTTTTAGAGACCCAGTACTTC. It encodes CASRGQGAFLETQYF.

The CDR3 region has the DNA TGTGCCAGCAGCGAGCGGAACACCCCCGAGCAGTACTTC. Translating it yields CASSERNTPEQYF. The chain joins TRBV9 to TRBJ2-7, with D maybe TRBD2 (5 bases). Germline CDR1 is SGDLS and CDR2 is YYNGEE. CDR3 length: 13 amino acids. V dropped 3 bases and J dropped 6 bases, with 13 bases sitting between them.

This chain uses TRBV10-1 with TRBJ2-3; 12 bases are shared with TRBD2. The CDR3 sequence is 14 residues long. The V gene's germline CDR1 is WNHNN and CDR2 SYGVQD (reference sequence). V gave up 2 bases and J gave up 8 bases; unmatched junction bases: 2. The CDR3 nucleotides read TGCGCCAGCAGTGAGGAACTAGCGGGAGGTACGCAGTATTTT. Its protein product is CASSEELAGGTQYF.

This clone was recorded at least ten times. The chain links TRBV19 to TRBJ2-1; 11 bases are a match to TRBD1. This CDR3 is 15 amino acids long. The V gene end was trimmed by 1 base and the J gene end by 6 bases; junction bases not matched to a gene: 2. Germline V CDR1 and CDR2: LNHDA, SQIVND (reference sequence). The CDR3 region has the DNA TGTGCCAGTAGTATAGTGGGGACAGGGGGCAATGAGCAGTTCTTC. It specifies CASSIVGTGGNEQFF.

The rearrangement joins TRBV29-1 to TRBJ2-2, with D possibly being TRBD1 (5 bases). The CDR3 runs 14 residues. Germline CDR1 is SQVTM and CDR2 is ANQGSEA. V was shortened by 3 bases and J by 0 bases, with 8 bases between the two germline ends. Here the CDR3 reads CSVDSGPNTGELFF. DNA of the CDR3: TGCAGCGTTGATTCAGGGCCGAACACCGGGGAGCTGTTTTTT.

In its sample, this clone was seen many times. This sequence joins TRBV6-5 and TRBJ1-6; 7 bases are a match to TRBD1. V dropped 0 bases and J dropped 7; count of bases not matched to a gene: 6. The CDR3 spans 16 residues. Germline assignment: CDR1 MNHEY and CDR2 SVGAGI. DNA for the CDR3: TGTGCCAGCAGTTACTCGAATCCAGGGGGGAATTCACCCCTCCACTTT. Translating it yields CASSYSNPGGNSPLHF.

The J gene is TRBJ2-2, the V gene TRBV25-1, with TRBD2 as a possible D gene (6 bases). The CDR3 is made up of 13 amino acids. Trimming shortened V by 3 bases and J by 5 bases, and 7 bases separated the two germline ends. Germline V gives CDR1 MGHDK, CDR2 SYGVNS. CDR3 nucleotides: TGTGCCAGCAGTGATGGGGGGACCGGGGAGCTGTTTTTT. It yields the protein CASSDGGTGELFF.

The rearrangement links TRBV7-8 to TRBJ2-7; possible D gene TRBD2, 6 bases. V shed 5 bases and J shed 2 bases, with 13 bases lying between them. This CDR3 region has 14 residues. The V gene's germline CDR1 is SGHVS and CDR2 FQNEAQ. The CDR3 DNA follows: TGTGCCAGCAGCCGCGGCGGGGCCACCTACGAGCAGTACTTC. Translated, it gives CASSRGGATYEQYF.

V is TRBV9 and J is TRBJ2-1; 9 bases agree with TRBD2. The CDR3 loop spans 17 amino acids. Unmatched junction bases numbered 15, after V lost 4 bases and J lost 7 bases. CDR1 SGDLS and CDR2 YYNGEE come from the germline V gene. In DNA, the CDR3 is TGTGCCAGCAGCCCAGGCGGGGGACTAGCAAGAAGGAATGAGCAGTTCTTC. Protein sequence: CASSPGGGLARRNEQFF.

V is TRBV4-3 and J is TRBJ2-5; possible D gene TRBD2, 6 bases. Trimming stripped 0 bases from V and 4 bases from J, with 12 bases between. This CDR3 contains 15 residues. Germline CDR1 LGHNA, CDR2 YSLEER. This CDR3 is CASSQDRDLLETQYF. DNA for the CDR3: TGCGCCAGCAGCCAAGACCGGGACTTACTAGAGACCCAGTACTTC.

Only one count was recorded for this clone. The rearrangement joins TRBV2 to TRBJ2-1; tentative D call: TRBD1 (5 bases). The germline gives CDR1 SNHLY, CDR2 FYNNEI. V was pared by 7 bases and J by 8 bases, with 21 bases between. The CDR3 is 15 amino acids. The CDR3 is CASTGRAYGSDEQFF. CDR3 bases: TGTGCCAGCACCGGCAGGGCTTATGGATCCGATGAGCAGTTCTTC.

This clone came up once. This chain joins TRBV6-5 and TRBJ2-7; the D gene is possibly TRBD1 (6 bases). This CDR3 is 13 amino acids long. The V and J ends lost 7 bases and 1 base respectively, with 11 bases between them. Germline-derived CDR1 and CDR2 are MNHEY and SVGAGI. For the CDR3, the DNA is TGTGCCAGCAAGCTAACAGGGTCCTACGAGCAGTACTTC. It specifies CASKLTGSYEQYF.